This T cell receptor beta chain was obtained from a study of blood T cell repertoires in COVID-19. Trimming pared 5 bases from V and 5 bases from J, leaving 7 bases between. CDR1 is MNHEY and CDR2 is SVGAGI in the germline V gene. The CDR3 covers 12 residues. In the original processing: Estimation of nucleated cell counts was performed using reference gene primer amplification. This table comes from immunoSEQ multiplex PCR, and its TCRdb copy is limited to in-frame clones, with some not included. From that table come the V and J calls and clone size; the DNA was used to work out D and trimming. The sample includes under 140,000 clones, roughly 91% of them seen just once.

The TCR was taken from a woman aged 45 to 65 with acute or convalescent COVID-19. The sample taken for sequencing was peripheral blood. The chain recombines TRBV6-5 with TRBJ1-5; the D is unclear. CDR3 residues: CASSPRDQPQHF. Here the CDR3 DNA reads TGTGCCAGCAGTCCCCGGGATCAGCCCCAGCATTTT.